This is a list of T cell receptor beta chains from one sample in a study of human T cells and chemical hapten exposure. TCRdb independently ran MiXCR on the RACE reads; one entry per CDR3 protein. The sample records around 380,000 distinct CDR3 sequences, around 4.8% being singletons. The sample in question was whole blood, obtained in connection with sensitization to the hapten diphenylcyclopropenone (DPC). These receptors all come from a woman between 45 and 60 years old with alopecia areata. Some clones in this sample may be carry-over from other donors' samples. CDR3s include the opening cysteine and the closing phenylalanine or tryptophan. D genes are given only for firm matches. Part of the rows lack a size; the others show once, few, many or a class for expanded clones.

>TRBJ2-3|many|TRBV9|TRBD2
CASSHGTSGPSGHPDTQYF
TGTGCCAGCAGCCACGGGACTAGCGGGCCTTCGGGGCACCCAGATACGCAGTATTTT
>TRBJ1-5|few|TRBV15|-
CATSSLRVSNQPQHF
TGTGCCACCAGCAGCCTTCGAGTGAGCAATCAGCCCCAGCATTTT
>TRBJ2-1|-|TRBV5-6|-
CASSLASREQFF
TGTGCCAGCAGCTTGGCCAGTAGGGAGCAGTTCTTC
>TRBJ2-1|many|TRBV11-2|TRBD2
CASSLARTSGAYNEQFF
TGTGCCAGCAGCTTAGCTCGGACTAGCGGTGCCTACAATGAGCAGTTCTTC
>TRBJ2-7|many|TRBV12-3/TRBV12-4|-
CASRGPGEWVEQYF
TGTGCCAGCAGAGGACCAGGAGAATGGGTCGAGCAGTACTTC
>TRBJ2-7|few|TRBV28|-
CATQGNNEQYF
TGTGCCACACAGGGAAACAACGAGCAGTACTTC
>TRBJ1-3|many|TRBV5-1|-
CASSLGNSLSGNTIYF
TGCGCCAGCAGCTTGGGGAACAGCCTCTCTGGAAACACCATATATTTT
>TRBJ1-2|many|TRBV6-6|-
CASTAANGDYGYTF
TGTGCCAGCACCGCTGCGAACGGCGACTATGGCTACACCTTC
>TRBJ2-3|many|TRBV9|-
CASRTEDTDTQYF
TGTGCCAGCAGGACAGAGGACACAGATACGCAGTATTTT
>TRBJ2-1|-|TRBV7-2|-
CASSPGPFGYNEQFF
TGTGCCAGCAGCCCTGGCCCGTTTGGTTACAATGAGCAGTTCTTC
>TRBJ1-1|many|TRBV18|TRBD1
CASSPSKRTGTNPEAFF
TGTGCCAGCTCACCTTCCAAACGGACAGGGACGAACCCTGAAGCTTTCTTT
>TRBJ1-4|-|TRBV10-3|TRBD1
CAISESTGGNEKLFF
TGTGCCATCAGTGAGTCAACAGGGGGTAATGAAAAACTGTTTTTT
>TRBJ1-2|many|TRBV12-3/TRBV12-4|-
CASSPQGRIGYTF
TGTGCCAGCAGTCCGCAGGGGAGGATTGGCTACACCTTC
>TRBJ1-1|-|TRBV29-1|-
CSSSGRANTEAFF
TGCAGCTCCAGTGGCCGGGCGAACACTGAAGCTTTCTTT
>TRBJ2-7|many|TRBV28|-
CASSFQGRSYEQYF
TGTGCCAGCAGTTTCCAAGGGCGCTCCTACGAGCAGTACTTC
>TRBJ2-5|-|TRBV28|TRBD2
CASSSQTSGRGETQYF
TGTGCCAGCAGTTCCCAGACTAGCGGGAGGGGTGAGACCCAGTACTTC
>TRBJ1-1|few|TRBV29-1|TRBD1
CSAGQGLAEAFF
TGCAGCGCCGGACAGGGGCTTGCTGAAGCTTTCTTT
>TRBJ2-6|many|TRBV5-1|TRBD1
CASSSTGSPNVLTF
TGCGCCAGCAGCTCGACAGGGTCTCCCAACGTCCTGACTTTC
>TRBJ1-1|few|TRBV29-1|-
CSVEDRGAEAFF
TGCAGCGTTGAAGATCGGGGGGCTGAAGCTTTCTTT
>TRBJ2-3|-|TRBV21-1|-
CASSSRRGQSTDTQYF
TGTGCCAGCAGCTCCCGTAGGGGGCAGAGCACAGATACGCAGTATTTT
>TRBJ2-2|few|TRBV24-1|TRBD2
CATAGGAGELFF
TGTGCCACCGCGGGAGGGGCCGGGGAGCTGTTTTTT
>TRBJ2-5|many|TRBV4-1|-
CASSQEEGVLGETQYF
TGCGCCAGCAGCCAAGAGGAGGGGGTGCTCGGAGAGACCCAGTACTTC
>TRBJ2-7|many|TRBV20-1|-
CSALLGEQYF
TGCAGTGCCCTACTCGGGGAGCAGTACTTC